This T cell receptor (beta chain) came from a study of human T cells and chemical hapten exposure. Across the whole study: Per-sample TCR yield variation was attributed mainly to small pooled library volume differences.

TCRdb independently ran MiXCR on the 5' RACE reads; one entry per CDR3 protein. The sample yields 110,000 to 150,000 distinct CDR3 sequences, roughly 4.1% seen once. Someone pulled total RNA out of unfractionated whole blood. This clonotype was counted many times. The germline V gene encodes CDR1 DFQATT and CDR2 SNEGSKA (reference sequence). This CDR3 is built from 13 residues. Trimming shortened V by 3 bases and J by 4 bases, and 13 bases separated the two germline ends. The chain recombines TRBV20-1 with TRBJ2-7; D is undetermined. The source is a female donor in good health. The chain's CDR3 is CSASDRPRYEQYF. CDR3 sequence (DNA): TGCAGTGCTAGCGATCGTCCCCGATACGAGCAGTACTTC.